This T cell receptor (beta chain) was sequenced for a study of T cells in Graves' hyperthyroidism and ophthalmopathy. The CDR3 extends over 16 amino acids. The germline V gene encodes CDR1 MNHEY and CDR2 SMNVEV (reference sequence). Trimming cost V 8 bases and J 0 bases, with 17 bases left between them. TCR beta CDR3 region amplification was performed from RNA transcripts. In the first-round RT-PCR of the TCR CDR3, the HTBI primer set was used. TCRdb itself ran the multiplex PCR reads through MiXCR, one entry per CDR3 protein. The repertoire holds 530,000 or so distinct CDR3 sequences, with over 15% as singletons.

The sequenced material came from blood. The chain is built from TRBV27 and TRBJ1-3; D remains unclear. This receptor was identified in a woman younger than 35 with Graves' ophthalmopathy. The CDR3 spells CASALHPQLSGNTIYF. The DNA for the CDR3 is TGTGCCAGCGCCCTACATCCACAGCTCTCTGGAAACACCATATATTTT.